This T cell receptor beta chain was profiled in a study of post-analysis software for immune sequencing data. Unique molecular identifiers had been added to the TCR beta cDNA libraries. One entry per CDR3 protein results from TCRdb running MiXCR on the PCR reads. The table shows over 150,000 distinct CDR3 sequences, with 30% occurring only once. This clonotype was recorded many times. Its antigen is currently unknown. Findings and caveats of the study: Normalized Chao1 diversity was significantly reduced in patients versus controls. There were five or six TRBV segments more frequent in patients than controls, and TRBV5-6, TRBV5-1 and TRBV20-1 were among them.

The V end was cut by 5 bases, the J end by 9 bases, with 17 bases between. CDR1 is SGHDN, CDR2 FVKESK, per germline. The CDR3 totals 14 residues. The TCR sequence derives from a girl between 5 and 17 years old with multiple sclerosis. What was sequenced was blood. The rearrangement uses TRBV14 and TRBJ2-1, with TRBD2 as a possible D gene (6 bases). The chain's CDR3 is CASSAHSGYLEQFF. The CDR3 region has the DNA TGTGCCAGCAGCGCCCATAGCGGATACCTTGAGCAGTTCTTC.